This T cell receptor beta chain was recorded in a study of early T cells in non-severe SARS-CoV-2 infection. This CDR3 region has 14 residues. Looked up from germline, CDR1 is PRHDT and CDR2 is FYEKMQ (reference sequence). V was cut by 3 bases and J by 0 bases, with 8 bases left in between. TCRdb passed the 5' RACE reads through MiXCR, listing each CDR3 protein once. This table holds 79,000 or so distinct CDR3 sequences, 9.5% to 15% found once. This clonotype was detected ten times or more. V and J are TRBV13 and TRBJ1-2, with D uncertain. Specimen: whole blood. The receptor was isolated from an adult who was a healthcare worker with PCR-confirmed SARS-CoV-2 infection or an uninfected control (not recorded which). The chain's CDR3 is CASSLRESNYGYTF. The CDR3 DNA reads TGTGCCAGCAGCTTGAGGGAGTCTAACTATGGCTACACCTTC.